This T cell receptor beta chain comes out of a study of shared clonotypes between healthy human individuals. Study-wide context: CD4 naive and memory got three plates each, CD8 naive two, CD8 memory one.

Germline CDR1 reads SGHDN; CDR2 reads FVKESK. The length of the CDR3 is 14 residues. V was clipped by 8 bases and J by 10 bases; unmatched bases: 11. CD4+ cells yielded CD45RA+ naive and CD45RA-negative memory subsets. Sorted-subset replicate PCR reactions were performed with approximately 0.2 ug DNA, corresponding to roughly 29,000 T cell genomes. The authors' processing: ImmunoSEQ output lacked quality scores and full-length reads, limiting matched filtering. The data were produced by immunoSEQ multiplex PCR, yet TCRdb's version contains in-frame clones alone and is incomplete. Clone size and V and J calls were adopted from that table, with D and trimming inferred from the DNA. The sample lists millions of clones; approximately 95% were seen once.

The sequencing input was naive CD4+ T cells from PBMCs. Subset specified: CD45RA+ positively selected. The chain is built from TRBV14 and TRBJ2-1; TRBD2 matches at 10 bases. The sequence derives from a man between 18 and 35 years old in good health. Some clones in this sample may be carry-over from other donors' samples. For the CDR3, the DNA is TGTGCCAGCCCGACTAGCGGGCTCCCTATCGAGCAGTTCTTC. Residues: CASPTSGLPIEQFF. Drawing the rest from reference TRBV14 and TRBJ2-1, the complete variable domain is EAGVTQFPSHSVIEKGQTVTLRCDPISGHDNLYWYRRVMGKEIKFLLHFVKESKQDESGMPNNRFLAERTGGTYSTLKVQPAELEDSGVYFCASPTSGLPIEQFFGPGTRLTVL.